The sequence of this T cell receptor (beta chain) was determined in a study of CD8 T cells in Susac syndrome. About the research overall: Patients with Susac syndrome were therapy-naive, on corticosteroids, or on intravenous immunoglobulin alone at blood draw.

Whole-study results and caveats: Susac-specific public clones in total CD8+ repertoires numbered roughly 17; in CD8+ TEMRA repertoires, they numbered about 5.

Germline values: CDR1 MNHEY, CDR2 SMNVEV (reference sequence). V lost 6 bases and J 5 bases, leaving 17 bases between the germline ends. The CDR3 contains 14 residues. As judged by recently defined diagnostic criteria, patients with Susac syndrome had definite or probable disease. This clonotype was observed a handful of times. Its antigen remains unidentified. The RNA input was about 0.5 to 1 ug, and it was reverse transcribed with random hexamers. Via MiXCR, TCRdb re-called the immunoSEQ multiplex PCR reads, giving one row per CDR3 protein. The sample lists about 80,000 distinct CDR3 sequences; about 96% were seen once.

Sequenced: CD8+ T cells from PBMCs. The V gene is TRBV27, the J gene TRBJ2-7; D may correspond to TRBD1 or TRBD2 (5 bases each). The clonotype comes from a human donor with Susac syndrome. In DNA form, the CDR3 reads TGTGCCAGCAGAATAGGTCCGGGACGAGACGAGCAGTACTTC. Its translation is CASRIGPGRDEQYF.